A single T cell receptor beta chain is shown here with its context. This specimen belongs to a study of CD8 T cells in Susac syndrome. RNA totalling roughly 0.45 to 1 ug underwent reverse transcription with random hexamers. By means of immunoSEQ multiplex PCR, TCR beta CDR3 spanning 54 Vbeta and 13 Jbeta underwent amplification. TCRdb itself ran the immunoSEQ multiplex PCR reads through MiXCR, one entry per CDR3 protein. The sample has some 190,000 distinct CDR3 sequences, 93% seen once. Healthy donors constituted the control group, matched for age and sex. TEMRA cells were enriched by FACS, while CD8+ and CD4+ T cells were obtained through a negative isolation that was performed magnetically. This CDR3 spans 15 amino acids. Germline CDR1 reads SGHDN; CDR2 reads FVKESK. The V gene end was trimmed by 4 bases and the J gene end by 7 bases; junction bases not matched to a gene: 10.

This rearrangement joins TRBV14 to TRBJ2-3; 8 positions match TRBD2. The sample consisted of CD4+ T cells from PBMCs. The TCR comes from a human donor in good health. This CDR3 reads CASSLTGTSLNTQYF. DNA of the CDR3: TGTGCCAGCAGCCTCACCGGGACTAGTTTGAATACGCAGTATTTT.